The clone carrying this T cell receptor (beta chain) appeared many times. Antigen: not known. The PBMCs were sourced from fresh peripheral blood (about 10 ml). The sample belongs to a study of T cells in Graves' hyperthyroidism and ophthalmopathy. This CDR3 has 16 amino acids. V gave up 9 bases and J gave up 7 bases; unmatched junction bases: 14. The germline CDR1 and CDR2 sequences are SNHLY and FYNNEI. Notes on the study in general: Most thyroid clonotypes with frequency above 0.001 were detected in blood.

The CDR3 regions of TCR beta were amplified from RNA transcripts. HTBI primers were used for first-round RT-PCR of the TCR CDR3. TCRdb re-called the multiplex PCR reads with MiXCR, one entry per CDR3 protein. Here the sample spans more than 600,000 distinct CDR3 sequences, 16% being singletons. The chain is built from TRBV2 and TRBJ2-1; 11 nucleotides align to TRBD2. This clonotype was obtained from a man between 18 and 35 years old with Graves' hyperthyroidism. Sequencing was done on a sample of blood. CDR3 nucleotide sequence: TGTGCCAGGGGAGCTAGACTAGCGGGAACGGGAAATGAGCAGTTCTTC. It translates to CARGARLAGTGNEQFF.